This TCR beta chain was retrieved from a study of blood T cell repertoires in COVID-19. Measured with immunoSEQ multiplex PCR; TCRdb has only the in-frame clones, and not every one. The table records about 73,000 clones, approximately 89% of them present only once. V was pared by 2 bases and J by 12 bases, with 18 bases between. CDR3 length: 15 amino acids. Germline V CDR1 and CDR2: SGHNT, YYREEE (reference sequence). The sequence derives from a man of 80 years or more with acute or convalescent COVID-19. The sample consisted of peripheral blood. The chain combines TRBV5-4 with TRBJ2-6; TRBD1 is a possible D gene (6 bases). The CDR3 DNA reads as TGTGCCAGCAGCTTCACAGGGAATCCCCCCCCCGTCCTGACTTTC. Translation: CASSFTGNPPPVLTF.